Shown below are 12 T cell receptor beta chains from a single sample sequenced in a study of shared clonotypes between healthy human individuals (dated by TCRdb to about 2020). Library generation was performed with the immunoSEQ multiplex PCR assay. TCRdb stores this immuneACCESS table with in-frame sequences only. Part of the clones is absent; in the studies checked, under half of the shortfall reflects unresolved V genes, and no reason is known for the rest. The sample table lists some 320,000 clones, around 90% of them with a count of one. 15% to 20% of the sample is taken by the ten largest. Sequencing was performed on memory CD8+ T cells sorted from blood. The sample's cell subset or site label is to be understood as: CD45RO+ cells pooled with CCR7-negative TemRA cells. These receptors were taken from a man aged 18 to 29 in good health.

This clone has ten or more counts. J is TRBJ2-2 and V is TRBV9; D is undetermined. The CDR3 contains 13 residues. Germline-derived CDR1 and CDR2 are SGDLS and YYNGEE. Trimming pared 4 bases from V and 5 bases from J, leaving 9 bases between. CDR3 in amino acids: CASSWGLTGELFF. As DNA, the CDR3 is TGTGCCAGCAGCTGGGGTTTAACCGGGGAGCTGTTTTTT.

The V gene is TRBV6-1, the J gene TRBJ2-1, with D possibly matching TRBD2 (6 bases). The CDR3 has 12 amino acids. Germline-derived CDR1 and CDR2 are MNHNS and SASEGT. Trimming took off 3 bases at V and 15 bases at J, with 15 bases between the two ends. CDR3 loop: CASSEEGSRLFF. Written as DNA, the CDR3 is TGTGCCAGCAGTGAGGAGGGAAGTCGACTGTTCTTC.

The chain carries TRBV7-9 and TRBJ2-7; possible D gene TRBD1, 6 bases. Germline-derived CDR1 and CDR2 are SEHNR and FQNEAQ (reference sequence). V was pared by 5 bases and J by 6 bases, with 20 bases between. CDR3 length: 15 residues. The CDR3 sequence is CASSRRLGTLSEQYF. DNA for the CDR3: TGTGCCAGCAGCCGACGGCTGGGGACACTCTCCGAGCAGTACTTC.

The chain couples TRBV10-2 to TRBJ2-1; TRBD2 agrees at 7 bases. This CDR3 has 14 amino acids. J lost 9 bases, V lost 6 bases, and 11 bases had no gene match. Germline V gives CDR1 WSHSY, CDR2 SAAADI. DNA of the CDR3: TGCGCCAGCAGAGAGGGAGGGGTGGTTGCTGAGCAGTTCTTC. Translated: CASREGGVVAEQFF.

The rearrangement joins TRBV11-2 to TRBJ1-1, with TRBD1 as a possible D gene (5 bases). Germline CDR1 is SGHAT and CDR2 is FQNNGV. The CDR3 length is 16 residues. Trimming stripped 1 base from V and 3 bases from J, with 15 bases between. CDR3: CASSLVQGRGYTEAFF. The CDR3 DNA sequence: TGTGCCAGCAGCTTAGTCCAGGGAAGGGGTTACACTGAAGCTTTCTTT.

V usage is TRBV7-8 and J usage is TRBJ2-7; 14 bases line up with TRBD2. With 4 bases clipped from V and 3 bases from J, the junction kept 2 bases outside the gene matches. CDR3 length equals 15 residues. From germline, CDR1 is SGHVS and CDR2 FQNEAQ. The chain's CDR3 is CASSSGLAGVYEQYF. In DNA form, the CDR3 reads TGTGCCAGCAGCTCGGGACTAGCGGGGGTCTACGAGCAGTACTTC.

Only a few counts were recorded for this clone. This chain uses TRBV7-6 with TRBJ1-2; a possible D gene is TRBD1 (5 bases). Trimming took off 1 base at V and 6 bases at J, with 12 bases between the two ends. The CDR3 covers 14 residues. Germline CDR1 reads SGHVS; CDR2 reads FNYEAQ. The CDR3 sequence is CASSLDILRDGYTF. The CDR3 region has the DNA TGTGCCAGCAGCTTAGATATTCTCAGGGATGGCTACACCTTC.

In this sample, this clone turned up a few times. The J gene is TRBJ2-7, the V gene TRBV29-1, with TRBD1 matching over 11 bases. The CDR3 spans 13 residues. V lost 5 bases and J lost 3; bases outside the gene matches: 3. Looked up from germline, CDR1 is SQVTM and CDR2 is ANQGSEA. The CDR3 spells CSVWTGGGYEQYF. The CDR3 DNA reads TGCAGCGTTTGGACAGGGGGCGGCTACGAGCAGTACTTC.

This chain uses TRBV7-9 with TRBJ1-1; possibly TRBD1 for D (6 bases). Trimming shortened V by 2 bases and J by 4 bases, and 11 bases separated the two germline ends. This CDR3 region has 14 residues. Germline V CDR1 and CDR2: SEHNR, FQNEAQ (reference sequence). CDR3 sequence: CASSLQGPLTEAFF. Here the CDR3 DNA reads TGTGCCAGCAGCTTACAGGGGCCACTCACTGAAGCTTTCTTT.

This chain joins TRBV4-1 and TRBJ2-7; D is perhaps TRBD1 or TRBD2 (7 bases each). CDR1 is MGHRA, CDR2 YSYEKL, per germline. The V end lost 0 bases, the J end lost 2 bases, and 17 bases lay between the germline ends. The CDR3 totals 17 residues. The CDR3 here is CASSQDLARGGAYEQYF. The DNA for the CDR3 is TGCGCCAGCAGCCAAGATTTGGCCAGGGGGGGTGCCTACGAGCAGTACTTC.

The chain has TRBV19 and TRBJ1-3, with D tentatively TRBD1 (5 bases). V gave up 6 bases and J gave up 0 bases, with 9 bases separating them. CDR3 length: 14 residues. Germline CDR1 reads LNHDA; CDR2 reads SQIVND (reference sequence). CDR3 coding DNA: TGTGCCAGTAGACAGGAGAGCTCTGGAAACACCATATATTTT. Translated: CASRQESSGNTIYF.

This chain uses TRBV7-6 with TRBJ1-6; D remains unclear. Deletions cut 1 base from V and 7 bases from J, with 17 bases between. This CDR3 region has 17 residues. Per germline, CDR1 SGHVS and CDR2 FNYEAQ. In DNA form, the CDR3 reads TGTGCCAGCAGCTTAGGATTACCCGCTCCGGGGAATTCACCCCTCCACTTT. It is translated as CASSLGLPAPGNSPLHF.